This T cell receptor (beta chain) comes out of a study of long-term antiretroviral therapy in people with HIV. This clone was observed a single time. With survey level as its setting, the immunoSEQ assay was v3.0. Only in-frame clones appear in the TCRdb table, and some are missing; sequencing was by immunoSEQ multiplex PCR. The sample records more than 35,000 clones, around 80% being singletons. Germline CDR1 is SSHAT and CDR2 is FNYEAQ (reference sequence). This CDR3 has 13 amino acids. V was pared by 5 bases and J by 0 bases, with 6 bases between. This sample comprised unsorted PBMCs, obtained 1.5 years after starting antiretroviral therapy. The TCR comes from a man aged 18 to 29 with HIV. The gene calls are TRBV7-7 and TRBJ2-3; D uncertain. As DNA, the CDR3 is TGTGCCAGCAGCGGATCTAGCACAGATACGCAGTATTTT. Encoded protein: CASSGSSTDTQYF.